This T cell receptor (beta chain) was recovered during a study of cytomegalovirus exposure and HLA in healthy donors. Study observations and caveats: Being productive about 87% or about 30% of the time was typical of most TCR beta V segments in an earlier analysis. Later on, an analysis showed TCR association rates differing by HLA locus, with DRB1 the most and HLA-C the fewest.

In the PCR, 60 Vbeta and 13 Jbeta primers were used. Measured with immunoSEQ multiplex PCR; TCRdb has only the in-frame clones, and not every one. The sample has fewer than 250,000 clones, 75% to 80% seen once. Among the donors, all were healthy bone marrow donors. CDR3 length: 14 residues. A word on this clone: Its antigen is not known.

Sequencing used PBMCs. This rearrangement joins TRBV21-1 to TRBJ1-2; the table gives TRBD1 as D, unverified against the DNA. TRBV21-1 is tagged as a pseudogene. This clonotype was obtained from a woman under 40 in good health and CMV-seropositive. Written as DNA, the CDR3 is TGTGCCAGCAGCCCTCCTGGGCTTGACTATGGCTACACCTTC. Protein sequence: CASSPPGLDYGYTF.